The 15 T cell receptor beta chains given below trace back to one sample, sequenced in a study of human T cells and chemical hapten exposure. From the RACE reads, TCRdb called clonotypes with MiXCR, one entry per CDR3 protein. The repertoire holds about 89,000 distinct CDR3 sequences, with 10% to 13% as singletons. Regarding time point: pre-sensitization, week 0. Treatment of the sample: therapeutic diphenylcyclopropenone sensitization with weekly scalp DPC. The sequenced sample was whole blood, obtained in connection with sensitization to the hapten diphenylcyclopropenone (DPC). The receptors were gathered from a woman aged 55-69 years with alopecia areata. Some clones in this sample may be carry-over from other donors' samples.

This clonotype was seen repeatedly, ten times or more. V usage is TRBV2 and J usage is TRBJ1-6; D gene ambiguous. Germline assignment: CDR1 SNHLY and CDR2 FYNNEI. V dropped 4 bases and J dropped 8 bases, with 12 bases sitting between them. This CDR3 has 14 amino acids. CDR3 in amino acids: CASSGVGRDSPLHF. Written as DNA, the CDR3 is TGTGCCAGCAGTGGAGTAGGAAGGGATTCACCCCTCCACTTT.

This clonotype came up many times. The genes are TRBV7-6 and TRBJ1-6; 8 bases are shared with TRBD1. The V gene end was trimmed by 1 base and the J gene end by 11 bases; junction bases not matched to a gene: 10. The CDR3 contains 16 residues. Germline CDR1 and CDR2: SGHVS and FNYEAQ. As DNA, the CDR3 is TGTGCCAGCAGCTTAGAAACAGGGGGATTGGGGGCACCCCTCCACTTT. Protein product: CASSLETGGLGAPLHF.

This clonotype appeared many times. The CDR3 protein is CASSRGQLYGYTF. The CDR3 DNA follows: TGCGCCAGCAGCCGGGGACAGCTCTATGGCTACACCTTC. The V and J genes are TRBV5-1 and TRBJ1-2; 7 nucleotides align to TRBD1. The germline gives CDR1 SGHRS, CDR2 YFSETQ. The CDR3 runs to 13 residues. V was pared by 4 bases and J by 4 bases, with 4 bases of the junction left unmatched.

This clonotype has ten or more counts. This chain's CDR3 is CASSQTGGTEAFF. CDR3 bases: TGCGCCAGCAGTCAGACAGGTGGAACTGAAGCTTTCTTT. The chain has TRBV10-2 and TRBJ1-1; the D gene is possibly TRBD1 (6 bases). The CDR3 is 13 amino acids. From germline, CDR1 is WSHSY and CDR2 SAAADI. Trimming cost V 5 bases and J 5 bases, with 12 bases left between them.

J is TRBJ2-2 and V is TRBV19; D could derive from TRBD1 or TRBD2 (5 bases each). CDR3 length: 15 residues. The germline V gene has CDR1 LNHDA and CDR2 SQIVND (reference sequence). Between the trimmed V and J ends, which lost 6 bases and 3 bases, there was a span of 14 bases. The CDR3 sequence: CASRLPGRDTGELFF. The CDR3 bases are TGTGCCAGTAGGTTGCCAGGGCGGGACACCGGGGAGCTGTTTTTT.

CDR3 in amino acids: CASSLVDRGFQPQHF. CDR3 nucleotides: TGTGCCAGCAGCTTAGTTGACAGGGGGTTTCAGCCCCAGCATTTT. The V and J genes are TRBV7-2 and TRBJ1-5; TRBD1 matches at 9 bases. V shed 1 base and J 6 bases; nucleotides not matched to a gene: 4. Germline V gives CDR1 SGHTA, CDR2 FQGNSA. This CDR3 is built from 15 residues. Filled out from reference TRBV7-2 and TRBJ1-5, the complete variable domain reads GAGVSQSPSNKVTEKGKDVELRCDPISGHTALYWYRQSLGQGLEFLIYFQGNSAPDKSGLPSDRFSAERTGGSVSTLTIQRTQQEDSAVYLCASSLVDRGFQPQHFGDGTRLSIL.

The table lists this clonotype with many counts. In DNA, the CDR3 is TGCAGTGTCCGGGGGGGCGTGGAGACCCAGTACTTC. Translating it yields CSVRGGVETQYF. V and J are TRBV20-1 and TRBJ2-5; 8 nucleotides line up with TRBD2. CDR1 and CDR2 from the germline V gene are DFQATT and SNEGSKA (reference sequence). The length of the CDR3 is 12 residues. Trimming cost V 7 bases and J 5 bases; bases outside gene matches: 6.

This clonotype occurred many times. This rearrangement joins TRBV30 to TRBJ1-5, with D uncertain. The CDR3 covers 13 residues. V lost 0 bases, J lost 6 bases, and 9 bases lay in between. Germline loops: CDR1 GTSNPN, CDR2 SVGIG (reference sequence). For the CDR3, the DNA is TGTGCCTGGAGTGTACAGTCCAGTCAGCCCCAGCATTTT. It is translated as CAWSVQSSQPQHF.

This clonotype has at least ten counts. This chain joins TRBV7-9 and TRBJ2-3, with 8 bases fitting TRBD1. The V and J ends lost 5 bases and 2 bases, in that order; junction bases with no gene match: 9. From germline, CDR1 is SEHNR and CDR2 FQNEAQ (reference sequence). The CDR3 runs to 16 residues. CDR3 amino acids: CASSQSRDRPTDTQYF. Here the CDR3 DNA reads TGTGCCAGCAGCCAATCCCGGGACAGGCCCACAGATACGCAGTATTTT.

This chain joins TRBV3-2 and TRBJ1-2; TRBD1 was called by the table and not checked on the DNA. TRBV3-2 corresponds to a pseudogene. The CDR3 is made up of 16 amino acids. CDR3 in DNA: TGTGCCAGCAGCCATTTTGCACCGACAGGAGTCTATGGCTACACCTTC. It translates to CASSHFAPTGVYGYTF.

Ten or more counts support this clonotype. The chain carries TRBV7-2 and TRBJ2-2; D perhaps matches TRBD2 (7 bases). V gave up 11 bases and J gave up 5 bases, with 9 bases separating them. The germline gives CDR1 SGHTA, CDR2 FQGNSA. CDR3 length equals 11 residues. The CDR3 loop reads CAGGATGELFF. DNA for the CDR3: TGTGCCGGGGGGGCAACCGGGGAGCTGTTTTTT. Full variable domain (rest looked up from reference TRBV7-2 and TRBJ2-2): GAGVSQSPSNKVTEKGKDVELRCDPISGHTALYWYRQSLGQGLEFLIYFQGNSAPDKSGLPSDRFSAERTGGSVSTLTIQRTQQEDSAVYLCAGGATGELFFGEGSRLTVL.

This clonotype was detected many times. The chain links TRBV29-1 to TRBJ2-5; 14 bases agree with TRBD2. The CDR3 loop spans 16 amino acids. V was pared by 4 bases and J by 5 bases, with 9 bases of the junction left unmatched. Germline V lookup: CDR1 SQVTM, CDR2 ANQGSEA. The CDR3 region is CSVVGLAGGRAETQYF. CDR3 coding DNA: TGCAGCGTTGTAGGACTAGCGGGGGGCAGGGCGGAGACCCAGTACTTC.

This clonotype was seen at least ten times. The chain combines TRBV6-5 with TRBJ2-5; 8 nucleotides agree with TRBD2. This CDR3 spans 16 amino acids. V dropped 1 base and J dropped 0; count of bases not matched to a gene: 4. CDR1 and CDR2 (germline): MNHEY, SVGAGI. The CDR3 here is CASSYYPAGDQETQYF. The CDR3, as DNA: TGTGCCAGCAGTTACTACCCAGCGGGGGACCAAGAGACCCAGTACTTC.

This clonotype was found a few times. V is TRBV6-2 or TRBV6-3 and J is TRBJ1-5; D ambiguous. There are 12 residues in the CDR3. The germline V gene encodes CDR1 MNHEY and CDR2 SVGEGT. V was pared by 2 bases and J by 5 bases, with 4 bases between. The CDR3 is CASSYSDQPQHF. In DNA, the CDR3 is TGTGCCAGCAGTTACAGCGATCAGCCCCAGCATTTT.

The V gene is TRBV5-1, the J gene TRBJ1-2; D remains unclear. This CDR3 has 13 residues. Trimming cost V 5 bases and J 8 bases, with 16 bases left between them. Germline assignment: CDR1 SGHRS and CDR2 YFSETQ. The chain's CDR3 is CASRGGEEEGYTF. CDR3 coding DNA: TGCGCCAGCAGAGGAGGAGAAGAGGAAGGCTACACCTTC.